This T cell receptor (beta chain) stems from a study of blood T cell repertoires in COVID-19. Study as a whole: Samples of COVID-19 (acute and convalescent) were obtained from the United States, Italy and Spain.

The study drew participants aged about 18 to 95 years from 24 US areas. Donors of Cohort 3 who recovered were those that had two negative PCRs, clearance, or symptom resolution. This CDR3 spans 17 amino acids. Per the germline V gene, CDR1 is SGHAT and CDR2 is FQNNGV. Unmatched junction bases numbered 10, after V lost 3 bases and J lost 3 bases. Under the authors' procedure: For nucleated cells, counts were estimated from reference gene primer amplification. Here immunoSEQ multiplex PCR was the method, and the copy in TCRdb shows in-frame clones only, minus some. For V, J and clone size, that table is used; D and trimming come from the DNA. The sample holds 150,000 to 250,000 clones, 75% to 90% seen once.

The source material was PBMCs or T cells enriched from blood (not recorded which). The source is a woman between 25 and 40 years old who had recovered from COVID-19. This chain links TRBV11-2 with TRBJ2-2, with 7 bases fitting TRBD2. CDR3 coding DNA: TGTGCCAGCAGCTTCACTTTCGGGGGGACCTACACCGGGGAGCTGTTTTTT. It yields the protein CASSFTFGGTYTGELFF.